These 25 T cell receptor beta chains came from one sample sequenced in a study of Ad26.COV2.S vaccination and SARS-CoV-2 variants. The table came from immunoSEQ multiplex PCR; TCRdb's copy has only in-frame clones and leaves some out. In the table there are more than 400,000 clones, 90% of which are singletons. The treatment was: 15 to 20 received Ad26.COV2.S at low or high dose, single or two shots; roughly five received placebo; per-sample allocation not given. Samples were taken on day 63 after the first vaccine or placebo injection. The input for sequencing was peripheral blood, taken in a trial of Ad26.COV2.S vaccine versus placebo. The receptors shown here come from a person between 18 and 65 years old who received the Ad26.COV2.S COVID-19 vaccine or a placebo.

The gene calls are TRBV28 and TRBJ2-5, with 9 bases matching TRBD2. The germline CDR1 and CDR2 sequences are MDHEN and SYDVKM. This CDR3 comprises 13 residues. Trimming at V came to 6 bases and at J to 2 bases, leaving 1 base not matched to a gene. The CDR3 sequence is CASRLAGQETQYF. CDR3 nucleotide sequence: TGTGCCAGCAGGCTAGCGGGACAAGAGACCCAGTACTTC.

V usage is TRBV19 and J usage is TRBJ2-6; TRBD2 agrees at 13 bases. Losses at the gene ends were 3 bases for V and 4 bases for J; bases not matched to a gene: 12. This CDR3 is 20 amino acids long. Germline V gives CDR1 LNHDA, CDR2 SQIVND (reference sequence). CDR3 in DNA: TGTGCCAGTAGTATCTACCTAACTAGCGGGAGGGCTAGGGGGGCCAACGTCCTGACTTTC. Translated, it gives CASSIYLTSGRARGANVLTF.

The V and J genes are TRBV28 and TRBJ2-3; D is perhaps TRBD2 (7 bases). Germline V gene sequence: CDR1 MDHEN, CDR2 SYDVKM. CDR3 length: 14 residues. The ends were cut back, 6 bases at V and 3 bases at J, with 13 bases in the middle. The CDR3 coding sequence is TGTGCCAGCAGCCCAAGGGGGGGAACAGATACGCAGTATTTT. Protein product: CASSPRGGTDTQYF.

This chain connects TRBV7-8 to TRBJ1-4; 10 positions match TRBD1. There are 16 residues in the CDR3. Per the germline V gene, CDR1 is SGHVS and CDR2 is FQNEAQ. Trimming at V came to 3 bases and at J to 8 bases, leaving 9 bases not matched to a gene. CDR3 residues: CASSLAPGQGNEKLFF. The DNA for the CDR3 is TGTGCCAGCAGCTTGGCACCGGGACAGGGGAACGAAAAACTGTTTTTT.

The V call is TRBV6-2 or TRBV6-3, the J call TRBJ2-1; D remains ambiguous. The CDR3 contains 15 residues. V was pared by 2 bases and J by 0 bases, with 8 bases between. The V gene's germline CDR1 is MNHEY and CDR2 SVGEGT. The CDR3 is CASSYIRSSYNEQFF. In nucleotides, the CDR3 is TGTGCCAGCAGTTACATAAGGAGCTCCTACAATGAGCAGTTCTTC.

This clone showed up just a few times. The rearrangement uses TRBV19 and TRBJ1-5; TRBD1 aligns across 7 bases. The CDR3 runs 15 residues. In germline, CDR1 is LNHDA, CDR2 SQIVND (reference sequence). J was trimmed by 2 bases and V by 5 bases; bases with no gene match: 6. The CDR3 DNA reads TGTGCCAGTAGTGGACACACAGGGGGCAATCAGCCCCAGCATTTT. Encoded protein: CASSGHTGGNQPQHF.

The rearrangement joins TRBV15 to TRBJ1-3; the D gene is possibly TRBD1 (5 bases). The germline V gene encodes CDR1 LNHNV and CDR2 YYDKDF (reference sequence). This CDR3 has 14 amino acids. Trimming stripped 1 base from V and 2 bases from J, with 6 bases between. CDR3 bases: TGTGCCACCAGCAGAGCAGGGCCTGGAAACACCATATATTTT. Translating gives CATSRAGPGNTIYF.

Here the CDR3 reads CASLLAANTGELFF. The CDR3 DNA reads as TGTGCCAGCCTACTAGCGGCGAACACCGGGGAGCTGTTTTTT. The chain recombines TRBV21-1 with TRBJ2-2; TRBD2 reflects the table's D call only, with no check against the DNA. TRBV21-1 is labeled a pseudogene. The CDR3 runs to 14 residues.

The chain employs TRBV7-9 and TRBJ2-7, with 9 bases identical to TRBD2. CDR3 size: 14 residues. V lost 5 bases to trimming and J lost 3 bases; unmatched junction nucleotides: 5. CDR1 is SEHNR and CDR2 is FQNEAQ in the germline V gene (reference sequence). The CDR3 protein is CASSLTTSGYEQYF. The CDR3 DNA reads TGTGCCAGCAGCCTTACGACTAGCGGCTACGAGCAGTACTTC.

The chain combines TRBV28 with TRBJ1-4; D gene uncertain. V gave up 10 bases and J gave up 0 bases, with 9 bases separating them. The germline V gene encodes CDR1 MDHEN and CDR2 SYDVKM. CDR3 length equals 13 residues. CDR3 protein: CATKTATNEKLFF. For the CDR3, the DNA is TGTGCCACAAAAACAGCAACTAATGAAAAACTGTTTTTT.

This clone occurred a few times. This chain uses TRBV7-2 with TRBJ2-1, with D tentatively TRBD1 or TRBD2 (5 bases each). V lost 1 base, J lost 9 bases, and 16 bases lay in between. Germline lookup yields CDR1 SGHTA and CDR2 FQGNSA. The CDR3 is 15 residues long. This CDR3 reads CASSLDFTRGREQFF. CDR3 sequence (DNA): TGTGCCAGCAGCTTAGACTTCACTAGGGGTCGTGAGCAGTTCTTC.

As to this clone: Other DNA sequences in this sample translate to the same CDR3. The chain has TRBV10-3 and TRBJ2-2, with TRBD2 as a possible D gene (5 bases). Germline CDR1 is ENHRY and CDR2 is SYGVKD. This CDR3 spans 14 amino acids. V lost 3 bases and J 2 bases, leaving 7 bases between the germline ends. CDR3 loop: CAISDGVNTGELFF. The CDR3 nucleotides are TGTGCCATCAGTGACGGGGTTAACACCGGGGAGCTGTTTTTT.

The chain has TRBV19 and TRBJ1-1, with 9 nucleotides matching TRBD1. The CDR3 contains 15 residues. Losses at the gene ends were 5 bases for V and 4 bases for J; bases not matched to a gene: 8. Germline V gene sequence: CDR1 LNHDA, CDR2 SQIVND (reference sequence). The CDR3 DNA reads TGTGCCAGTAGTGTAGGACAGGGGATGGGCACTGAAGCTTTCTTT. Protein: CASSVGQGMGTEAFF.

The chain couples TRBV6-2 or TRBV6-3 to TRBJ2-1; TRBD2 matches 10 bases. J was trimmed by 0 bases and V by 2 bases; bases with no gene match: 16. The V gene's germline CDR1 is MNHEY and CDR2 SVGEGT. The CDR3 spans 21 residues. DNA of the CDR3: TGTGCCAGCAGTTACGGGTGGACTAGCGGTCGTCCTATAATCTCCTACAATGAGCAGTTCTTC. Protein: CASSYGWTSGRPIISYNEQFF.

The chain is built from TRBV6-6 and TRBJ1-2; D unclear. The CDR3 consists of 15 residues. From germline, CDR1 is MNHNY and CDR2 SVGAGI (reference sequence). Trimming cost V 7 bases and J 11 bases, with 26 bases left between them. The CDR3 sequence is CASIDGGRVLFGYTF. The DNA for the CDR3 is TGTGCCAGCATAGATGGAGGGAGGGTATTATTTGGTTACACCTTC.

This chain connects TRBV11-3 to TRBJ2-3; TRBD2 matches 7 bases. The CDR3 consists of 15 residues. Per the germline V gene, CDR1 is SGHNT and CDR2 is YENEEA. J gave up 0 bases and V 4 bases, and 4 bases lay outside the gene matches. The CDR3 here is CASSYSGLSTDTQYF. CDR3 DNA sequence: TGTGCCAGCAGCTACTCGGGACTAAGCACAGATACGCAGTATTTT.

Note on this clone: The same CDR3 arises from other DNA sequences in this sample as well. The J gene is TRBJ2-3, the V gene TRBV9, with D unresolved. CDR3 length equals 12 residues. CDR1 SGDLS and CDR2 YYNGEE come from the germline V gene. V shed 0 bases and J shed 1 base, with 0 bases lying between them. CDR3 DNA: TGTGCCAGCAGCGTAGGCACAGATACGCAGTATTTT. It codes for CASSVGTDTQYF.

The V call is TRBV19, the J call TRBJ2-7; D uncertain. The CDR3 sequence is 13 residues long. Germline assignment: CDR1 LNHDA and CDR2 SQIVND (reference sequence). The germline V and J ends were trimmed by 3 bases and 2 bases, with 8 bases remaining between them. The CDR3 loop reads CASSIGQPYEQYF. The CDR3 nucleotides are TGTGCCAGTAGTATCGGCCAGCCCTACGAGCAGTACTTC.

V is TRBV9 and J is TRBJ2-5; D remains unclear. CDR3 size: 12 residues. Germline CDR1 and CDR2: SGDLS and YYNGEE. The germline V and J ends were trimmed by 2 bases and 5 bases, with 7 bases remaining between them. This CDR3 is CASSVQGETQYF. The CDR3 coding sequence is TGTGCCAGCAGCGTCCAAGGGGAGACCCAGTACTTC.

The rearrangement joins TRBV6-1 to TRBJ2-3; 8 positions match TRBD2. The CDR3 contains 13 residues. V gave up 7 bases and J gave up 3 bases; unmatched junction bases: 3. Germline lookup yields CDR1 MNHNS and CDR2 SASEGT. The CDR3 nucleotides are TGTGCCAGCACCGGGAGGGGGACAGATACGCAGTATTTT. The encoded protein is CASTGRGTDTQYF.

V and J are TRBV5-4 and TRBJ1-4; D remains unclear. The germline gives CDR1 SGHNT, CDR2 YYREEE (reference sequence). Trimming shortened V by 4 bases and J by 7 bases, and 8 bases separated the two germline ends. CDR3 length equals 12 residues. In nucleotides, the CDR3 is TGTGCCAGCAGCACCCCAGGTGAAAAACTGTTTTTT. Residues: CASSTPGEKLFF.

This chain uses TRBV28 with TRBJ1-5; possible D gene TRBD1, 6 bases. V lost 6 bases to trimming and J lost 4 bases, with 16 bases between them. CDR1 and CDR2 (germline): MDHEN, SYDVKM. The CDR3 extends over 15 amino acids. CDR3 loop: CASRGGGQWNQPQHF. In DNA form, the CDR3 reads TGTGCCAGCAGAGGGGGGGGGCAGTGGAATCAGCCCCAGCATTTT.

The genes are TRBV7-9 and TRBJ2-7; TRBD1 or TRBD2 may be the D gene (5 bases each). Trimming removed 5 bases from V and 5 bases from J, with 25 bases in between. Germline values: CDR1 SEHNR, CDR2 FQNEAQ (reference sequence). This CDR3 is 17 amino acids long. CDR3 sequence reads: CASSPPFVGDRNHEQYF. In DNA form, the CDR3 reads TGTGCCAGCAGCCCACCCTTTGTAGGGGACCGGAACCACGAGCAGTACTTC.

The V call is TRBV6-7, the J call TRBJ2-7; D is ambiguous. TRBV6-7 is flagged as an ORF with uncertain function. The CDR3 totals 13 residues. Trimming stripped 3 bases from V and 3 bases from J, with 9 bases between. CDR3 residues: CASSYPDHYEQYF. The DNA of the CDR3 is TGTGCCAGCAGTTATCCGGACCACTACGAGCAGTACTTC.

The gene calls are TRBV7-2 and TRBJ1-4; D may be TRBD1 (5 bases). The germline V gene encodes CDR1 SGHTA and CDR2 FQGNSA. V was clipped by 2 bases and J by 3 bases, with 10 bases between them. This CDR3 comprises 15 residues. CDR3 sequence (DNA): TGTGCCAGCAGCTTATGGGGGTCCCCTAATGAAAAACTGTTTTTT. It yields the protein CASSLWGSPNEKLFF.